This T cell receptor (beta chain) was recorded in a study of cytomegalovirus exposure and HLA in healthy donors (dated by TCRdb to the late 2010s). Study-level background: According to a later analysis, one platform produced both the approximately 110 validation repertoires and the approximately 600 repertoires of the first cohort. The study combined high-throughput TCR immunosequencing, statistical association of individual TCRs with disease status, and machine learning to predict cytomegalovirus infection status. Besides the first cohort of 550 to 750 subjects, a separate validation cohort made up of roughly 120 different subjects was used. The aim of the study was to test whether cataloging public T cell receptors could identify signatures of past pathogen exposure. Paper-wide results and their limitations: In the study, approximately 150 TCR beta chains were listed as associated with cytomegalovirus. Across donors, most TCR sequences were observed very rarely, whereas some public TCRs were present in many individuals. In both the original and validation cohorts, the classifier was reported to diagnose cytomegalovirus status with high specificity and sensitivity. It was suggested by the authors that the approach could potentially be generalized to other disease states and immunological phenotypes. In vitro tests confirmed that a few of the cytomegalovirus-associated TCR beta chains recognize cytomegalovirus antigens. A later analysis had no HLA typing for the validation cohort, so co-occurrence there was scored across all 130 or so repertoires. In a later analysis, TCRs clustered in the first cohort were found to also tend to co-occur in the 130 or so validation repertoires, with approximately 95% of cluster scores above 0.

The donors were included in the validation cohort of approximately 130 subjects, a group kept apart from the roughly 700-subject first cohort. CDR1 SEHNR and CDR2 FQNEAQ were looked up in the germline V gene (reference sequence). Measured from the cysteine to the phenylalanine, the CDR3 is 17 residues long. Kept here is only the CDR3 DNA, which spans 51 bases and is read in frame from base 1. Here V drops 2 bases and J drops 6 bases, and the junction holds 8 bases not matched to any gene. Preparation of the library involved the immunoSEQ multiplex PCR assay. The original methods were these. A statistical classification framework was built for diagnosing cytomegalovirus status from the catalog of TCR beta chain sequences. This is the immuneACCESS table as TCRdb keeps it, with only in-frame sequences that have V and J called. A part of the clones is gone; compared with another copy, unresolved V genes explain less than half, and the rest is unexplained. V and J calls plus clone size are reproduced from that table; the DNA served to infer D and trimming. A total of approximately 300,000 clones appear in this sample, roughly 90% of them only once. Of the sample, about 0.8% is held by the ten largest clones.

This clone was counted once. The clone's antigen remains unknown. There are no base qualities to consult, and no much larger clone falls within one base. Sequencing was performed on PBMCs. The sequence joins TRBV7-9 to TRBJ2-7, with 15 middle bases fitting TRBD2. This clonotype was obtained from a woman aged 18 to 35 in good health and CMV-seronegative. At the DNA level, the sequence is TGTGCCAGCAGCTTATTAGGACTAGCGGGAGGGTCTGGCGAGCAGTACTTC. It translates as CASSLLGLAGGSGEQYF.